This T cell receptor beta chain originates from a study of Ad26.COV2.S vaccination and SARS-CoV-2 variants. The CDR3 length is 16 residues. After removal of 1 base from V and 1 base from J, the junction contained 3 bases not matched to a gene. Germline CDR1 LGHNA, CDR2 YNFKEQ. Produced via immunoSEQ multiplex PCR; TCRdb's table is partial and in-frame only. The table has approximately 500,000 clones, roughly 89% seen once. In regard to this clone: Its target is unknown.

Treatment defined: over 15 received Ad26.COV2.S at low or high dose, single or two shots; several received placebo; per-sample allocation not given. Day 63 after the first vaccine or placebo injection was the time point for sampling. Participants' vaccine, an Ad26 vector, delivered Wuhan-strain SARS-CoV-2 spike. Regarding the study as a whole: Vaccinees displayed broader spike-specific TCR repertoires than placebo recipients. Breadth of non-spike TCRs did not differ between vaccinees and placebo recipients. Responses of T cells in total may have been underestimated by the TCR breadth and depth analyses.

The TCR was taken from a person aged 18-65 years who received the Ad26.COV2.S COVID-19 vaccine or a placebo. Sequencing was performed on peripheral blood, taken in a trial of Ad26.COV2.S vaccine versus placebo. This chain connects TRBV4-2 to TRBJ2-7, with 11 bases matching TRBD2. DNA for the CDR3: TGTGCCAGCAGCCAAGGACTAGCGGGAAGGTCCTACGAGCAGTACTTC. Translating gives CASSQGLAGRSYEQYF.